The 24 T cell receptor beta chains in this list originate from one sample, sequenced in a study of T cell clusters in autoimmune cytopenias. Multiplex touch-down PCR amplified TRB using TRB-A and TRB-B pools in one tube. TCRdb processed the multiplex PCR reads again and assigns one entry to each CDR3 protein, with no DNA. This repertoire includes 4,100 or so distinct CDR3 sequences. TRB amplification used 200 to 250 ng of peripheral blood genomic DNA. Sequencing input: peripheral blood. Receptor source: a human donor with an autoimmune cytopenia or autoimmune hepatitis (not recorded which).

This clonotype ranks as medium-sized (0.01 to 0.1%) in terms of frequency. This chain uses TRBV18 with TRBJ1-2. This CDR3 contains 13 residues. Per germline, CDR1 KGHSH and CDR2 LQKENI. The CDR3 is CASSPQDRYGYTF.

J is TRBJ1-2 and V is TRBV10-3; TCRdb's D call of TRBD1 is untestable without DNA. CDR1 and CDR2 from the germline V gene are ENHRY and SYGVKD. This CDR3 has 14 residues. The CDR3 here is CAISESAGNYGYTF.

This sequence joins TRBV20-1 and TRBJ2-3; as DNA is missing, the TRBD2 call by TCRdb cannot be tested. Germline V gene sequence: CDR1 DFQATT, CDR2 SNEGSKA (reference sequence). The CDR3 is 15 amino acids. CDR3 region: CSAFDLAGYTDTQYF.

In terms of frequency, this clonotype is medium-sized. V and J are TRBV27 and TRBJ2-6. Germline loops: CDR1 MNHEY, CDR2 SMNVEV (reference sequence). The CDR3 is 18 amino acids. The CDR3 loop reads CASSLSKGSRSGANVLTF.

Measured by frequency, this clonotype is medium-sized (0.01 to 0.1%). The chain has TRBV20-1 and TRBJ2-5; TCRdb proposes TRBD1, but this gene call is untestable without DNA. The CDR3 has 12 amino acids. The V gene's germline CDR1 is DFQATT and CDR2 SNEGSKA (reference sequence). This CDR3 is CSAAQGQGTQYF.

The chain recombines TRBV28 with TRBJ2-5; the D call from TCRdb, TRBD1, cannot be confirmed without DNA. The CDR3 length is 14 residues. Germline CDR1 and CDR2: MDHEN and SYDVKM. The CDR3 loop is CASSPLSLRETQYF.

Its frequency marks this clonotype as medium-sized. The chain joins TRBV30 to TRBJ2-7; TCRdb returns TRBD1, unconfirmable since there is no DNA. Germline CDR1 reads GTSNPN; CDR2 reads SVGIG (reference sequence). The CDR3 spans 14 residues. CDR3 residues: CAWSVTGGAGRQYF.

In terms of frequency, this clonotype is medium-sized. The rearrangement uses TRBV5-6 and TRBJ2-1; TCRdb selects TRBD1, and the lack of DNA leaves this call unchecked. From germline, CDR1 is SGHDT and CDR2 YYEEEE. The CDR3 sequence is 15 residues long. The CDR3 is CASSWAVPTYNEQFF.

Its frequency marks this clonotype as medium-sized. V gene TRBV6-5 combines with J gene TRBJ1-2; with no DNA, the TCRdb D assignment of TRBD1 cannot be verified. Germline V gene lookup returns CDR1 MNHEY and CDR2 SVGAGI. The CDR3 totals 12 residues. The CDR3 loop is CASSRQGEGYTF.

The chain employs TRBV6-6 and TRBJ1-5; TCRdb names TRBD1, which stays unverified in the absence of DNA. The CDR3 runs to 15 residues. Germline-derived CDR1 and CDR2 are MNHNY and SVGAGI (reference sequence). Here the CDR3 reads CASSYGGGVGQPQHF.

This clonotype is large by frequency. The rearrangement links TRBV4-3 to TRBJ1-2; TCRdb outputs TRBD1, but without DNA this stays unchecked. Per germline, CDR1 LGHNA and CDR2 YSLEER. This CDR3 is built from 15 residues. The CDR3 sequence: CASSQEVQGAYGYTF.

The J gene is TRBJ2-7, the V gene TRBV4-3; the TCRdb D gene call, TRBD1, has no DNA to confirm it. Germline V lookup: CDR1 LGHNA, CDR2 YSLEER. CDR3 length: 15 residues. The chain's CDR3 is CASSQRVGESYEQYF.

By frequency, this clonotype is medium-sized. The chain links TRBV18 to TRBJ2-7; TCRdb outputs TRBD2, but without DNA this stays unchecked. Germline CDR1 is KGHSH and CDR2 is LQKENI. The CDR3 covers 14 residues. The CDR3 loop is CASSPDSSGYEQYF.

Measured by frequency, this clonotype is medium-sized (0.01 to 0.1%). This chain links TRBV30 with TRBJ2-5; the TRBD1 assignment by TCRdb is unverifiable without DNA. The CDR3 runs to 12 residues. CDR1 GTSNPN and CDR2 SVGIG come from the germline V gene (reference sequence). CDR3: CAWSGPQETQYF.

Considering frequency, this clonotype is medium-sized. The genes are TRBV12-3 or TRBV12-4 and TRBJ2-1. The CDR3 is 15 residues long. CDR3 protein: CASSLGGSSYNEQFF.

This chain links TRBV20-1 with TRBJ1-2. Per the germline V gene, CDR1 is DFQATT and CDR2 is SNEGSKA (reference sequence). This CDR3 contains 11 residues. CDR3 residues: CSAGKDYGYTF.

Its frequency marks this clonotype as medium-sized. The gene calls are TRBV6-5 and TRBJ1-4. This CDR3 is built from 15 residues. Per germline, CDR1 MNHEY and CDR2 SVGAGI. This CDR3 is CASSLMVATNEKLFF.

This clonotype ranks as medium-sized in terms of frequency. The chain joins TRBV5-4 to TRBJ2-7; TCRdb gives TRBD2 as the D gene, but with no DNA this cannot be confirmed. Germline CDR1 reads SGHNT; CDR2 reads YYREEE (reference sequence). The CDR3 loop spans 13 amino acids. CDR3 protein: CASSLDSGGRQYF.

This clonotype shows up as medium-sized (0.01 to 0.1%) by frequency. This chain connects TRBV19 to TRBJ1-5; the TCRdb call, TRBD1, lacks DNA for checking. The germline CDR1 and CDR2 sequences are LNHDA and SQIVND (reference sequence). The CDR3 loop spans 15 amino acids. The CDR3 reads CASSIRQGLNQPQHF.

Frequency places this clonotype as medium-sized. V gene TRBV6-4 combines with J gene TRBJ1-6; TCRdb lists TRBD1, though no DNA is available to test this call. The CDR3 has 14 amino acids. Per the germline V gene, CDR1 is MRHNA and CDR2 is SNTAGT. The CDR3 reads CASSEGTAHSPLHF.

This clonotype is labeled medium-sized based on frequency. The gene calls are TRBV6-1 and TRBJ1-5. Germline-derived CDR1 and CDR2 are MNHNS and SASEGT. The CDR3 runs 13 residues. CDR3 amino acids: CASAGRADQPQHF.

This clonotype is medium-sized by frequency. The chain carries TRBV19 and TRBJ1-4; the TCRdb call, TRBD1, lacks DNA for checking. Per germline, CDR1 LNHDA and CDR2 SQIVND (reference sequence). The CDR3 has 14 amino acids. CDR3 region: CASSLQGHYEKLFF.

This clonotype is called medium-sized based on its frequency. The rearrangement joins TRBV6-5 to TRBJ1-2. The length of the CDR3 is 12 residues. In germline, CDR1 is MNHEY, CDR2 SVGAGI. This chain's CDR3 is CASSYVGGGYTF.

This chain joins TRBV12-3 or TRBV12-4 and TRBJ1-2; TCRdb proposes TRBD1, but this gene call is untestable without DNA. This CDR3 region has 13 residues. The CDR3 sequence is CASRATGGYGYTF.